Listed here are 25 T cell receptor beta chains from one sample, sequenced in a study of shared clonotypes between healthy human individuals. Using immunoSEQ multiplex PCR, the repertoire was profiled, and TCRdb retains in-frame clones only, with some absent. The sample lists nearly 2 million clones, just under 95% occurring once. Naive CD8 isolation took CD45RO-negative cells positively selected for CCR7 and excluded terminally differentiated effector memory CD45RA+ cells. The material sequenced was naive CD8+ T cells sorted from blood. The source of these receptors is a man between 18 and 35 years old in good health.

The chain joins TRBV18 to TRBJ1-2; the D is unclear. CDR1 and CDR2 from the germline V gene are KGHSH and LQKENI. The CDR3 runs to 15 residues. Trimming removed 5 bases from V and 4 bases from J, with 17 bases in between. As DNA, the CDR3 is TGTGCCAGCTCATCCCCCTGGGCCTCGGGCTATGGCTACACCTTC. Translating it yields CASSSPWASGYGYTF.

Regarding this clone: The sample carries other DNA sequences with the same CDR3. The chain couples TRBV7-9 to TRBJ2-7; possibly TRBD2 for D (6 bases). CDR3 size: 13 residues. CDR1 is SEHNR and CDR2 is FQNEAQ in the germline V gene (reference sequence). V was trimmed by 5 bases and J by 2 bases, leaving 10 bases between them. Here the CDR3 DNA reads TGTGCCAGCAGCCCCGGGGGAACCTACGAGCAGTACTTC. This codes for CASSPGGTYEQYF.

This chain joins TRBV19 and TRBJ2-2; 8 positions agree with TRBD1. The germline V gene encodes CDR1 LNHDA and CDR2 SQIVND (reference sequence). The CDR3 has 15 residues. The trim removed 5 bases at V and 6 bases at J, leaving 8 bases unmatched. This CDR3 is CASSPRTGRAGELFF. The CDR3 DNA reads TGTGCCAGTAGTCCCCGGACAGGGCGGGCCGGGGAGCTGTTTTTT. Filled out from reference TRBV19 and TRBJ2-2, the complete variable domain reads DGGITQSPKYLFRKEGQNVTLSCEQNLNHDAMYWYRQDPGQGLRLIYYSQIVNDFQKGDIAEGYSVSREKKESFPLTVTSAQKNPTAFYLCASSPRTGRAGELFFGEGSRLTVL.

The chain combines TRBV6-1 with TRBJ1-1; D is possibly TRBD1 (5 bases). CDR3 length equals 18 residues. Looked up from germline, CDR1 is MNHNS and CDR2 is SASEGT. V was cut by 4 bases and J by 3 bases, with 24 bases left in between. The CDR3 DNA is TGTGCCAGCAGTGCCCTGGGGGGGGGTCCCGAAAGGGACACTGAAGCTTTCTTT. Protein: CASSALGGGPERDTEAFF.

V and J are TRBV6-1 and TRBJ1-2; perhaps TRBD1 as D (5 bases). CDR1 is MNHNS and CDR2 is SASEGT in the germline V gene. There are 16 residues in the CDR3. V shed 0 bases and J shed 2 bases, with 13 bases lying between them. CDR3 loop: CASSEAITGPNYGYTF. As DNA, the CDR3 is TGTGCCAGCAGTGAAGCAATCACAGGCCCCAACTATGGCTACACCTTC.

The V call is TRBV4-1, the J call TRBJ2-5; D not certain. Germline CDR1 is MGHRA and CDR2 is YSYEKL. The CDR3 contains 14 residues. V dropped 0 bases and J dropped 4 bases, with 9 bases sitting between them. In nucleotides, the CDR3 is TGCGCCAGCAGCCAAGAGCGGCTGGGAGAGACCCAGTACTTC. Protein product: CASSQERLGETQYF.

V usage is TRBV5-1 and J usage is TRBJ1-5; TRBD1 matches at 8 bases. The CDR3 has 18 amino acids. Germline V gene data show CDR1 as SGHRS and CDR2 as YFSETQ. V gave up 2 bases and J gave up 3 bases; unmatched junction bases: 13. The CDR3 region is CASSFGRGREDTNQPQHF. The CDR3 DNA reads TGCGCCAGCAGCTTTGGCAGGGGGCGGGAGGATACCAATCAGCCCCAGCATTTT.

The chain joins TRBV5-1 to TRBJ2-1; D is possibly TRBD1 (5 bases). V dropped 3 bases and J dropped 0 bases, with 16 bases sitting between them. CDR1 is SGHRS and CDR2 is YFSETQ in the germline V gene. This CDR3 is built from 17 residues. Written as DNA, the CDR3 is TGCGCCAGCAGCTGGGTCTTGGGGCTGAGCTCCTACAATGAGCAGTTCTTC. Translated, it gives CASSWVLGLSSYNEQFF.

This chain links TRBV15 with TRBJ2-5, with D perhaps matching TRBD1 (5 bases). The CDR3 loop spans 16 amino acids. The V and J ends lost 0 bases and 2 bases respectively, with 13 bases between them. The germline CDR1 and CDR2 sequences are LNHNV and YYDKDF (reference sequence). CDR3 in DNA: TGTGCCACCAGCAGAGATTCTCTCAGGGCTCAAGAGACCCAGTACTTC. Its translation is CATSRDSLRAQETQYF.

V usage is TRBV27 and J usage is TRBJ2-7; D gene unclear. This CDR3 region has 14 residues. V was pared by 0 bases and J by 6 bases, with 12 bases between. Germline values: CDR1 MNHEY, CDR2 SMNVEV (reference sequence). In nucleotides, the CDR3 is TGTGCCAGCAGTTTATCGATGTCTGGTGGCGAGCAGTACTTC. It encodes CASSLSMSGGEQYF.

The chain has TRBV10-2 and TRBJ1-5; TRBD1 matches at 9 bases. Germline lookup yields CDR1 WSHSY and CDR2 SAAADI. Losses at the gene ends were 3 bases for V and 5 bases for J; bases not matched to a gene: 8. CDR3 length: 16 amino acids. Here the CDR3 reads CASSEWDREWHQPQHF. The DNA of the CDR3 is TGCGCCAGCAGTGAATGGGACAGGGAGTGGCATCAGCCCCAGCATTTT.

The genes are TRBV10-3 and TRBJ2-5; 7 nucleotides align to TRBD2. The CDR3 spans 16 residues. The germline V gene encodes CDR1 ENHRY and CDR2 SYGVKD. V lost 3 bases and J lost 1; bases outside the gene matches: 8. The DNA of the CDR3 is TGTGCCATCAGTGACCACCGCGGGAGAGGCCAAGAGACCCAGTACTTC. Encoded protein: CAISDHRGRGQETQYF.

The J gene is TRBJ2-7, the V gene TRBV5-5; 12 nucleotides match TRBD2. Germline lookup yields CDR1 SGHKS and CDR2 YYEKEE (reference sequence). The CDR3 runs to 15 residues. J lost 6 bases, V lost 0 bases, and 4 bases had no gene match. The CDR3 spells CASSLVGLAGTEQYF. CDR3 DNA: TGTGCCAGCAGCTTGGTTGGACTAGCGGGAACCGAGCAGTACTTC. The complete variable domain, with remaining parts taken from reference TRBV5-5 and TRBJ2-7, reads DAGVTQSPTHLIKTRGQQVTLRCSPISGHKSVSWYQQVLGQGPQFIFQYYEKEERGRGNFPDRFSARQFPNYSSELNVNALLLGDSALYLCASSLVGLAGTEQYFGPGTRLTVT.

The chain links TRBV29-1 to TRBJ2-1, with TRBD1 matching over 7 bases. Germline assignment: CDR1 SQVTM and CDR2 ANQGSEA. This CDR3 region has 11 residues. CDR3 nucleotide sequence: TGCAGTGGACAGGCCAACAATGAGCAGTTCTTC. Amino acid sequence: CSGQANNEQFF.

In regard to this clone: The sample carries other DNA sequences with the same CDR3. The chain uses TRBV9 and TRBJ2-1; D is ambiguous. The CDR3 contains 14 residues. The V and J ends lost 0 bases and 0 bases respectively, with 4 bases between them. The germline CDR1 and CDR2 sequences are SGDLS and YYNGEE. CDR3 residues: CASSVGDSYNEQFF. CDR3 in DNA: TGTGCCAGCAGCGTAGGAGACTCCTACAATGAGCAGTTCTTC.

The chain couples TRBV5-1 to TRBJ1-2; D is perhaps TRBD1 (6 bases). V was clipped by 4 bases and J by 8 bases, with 15 bases between them. This CDR3 comprises 13 residues. The germline V gene has CDR1 SGHRS and CDR2 YFSETQ. CDR3 in DNA: TGCGCCAGCAGCCCGAACAGGGTACTCGGCTACACCTTC. Translation gives CASSPNRVLGYTF.

This clone has a single count. This sequence joins TRBV5-6 and TRBJ2-5; no firm D call. The length of the CDR3 is 14 residues. The V gene's germline CDR1 is SGHDT and CDR2 YYEEEE. With 4 bases removed from V and 5 bases from J, the gap between germline ends came to 15 bases. The CDR3 loop reads CASSQTGPRETQYF. CDR3 nucleotides: TGTGCCAGCAGCCAGACCGGGCCCAGGGAGACCCAGTACTTC.

The gene calls are TRBV7-9 and TRBJ1-1, with a weak D call TRBD1 (5 bases). The CDR3 length is 16 residues. The germline V and J ends were trimmed by 4 bases and 3 bases, with 18 bases remaining between them. The germline V gene encodes CDR1 SEHNR and CDR2 FQNEAQ (reference sequence). The CDR3 DNA follows: TGTGCCAGCAGCTCCGGGGCTGGTTTCGAGGACACTGAAGCTTTCTTT. It encodes CASSSGAGFEDTEAFF.

The chain has TRBV4-1 and TRBJ2-2, with unresolved D. There are 18 residues in the CDR3. The V end was cut by 4 bases, the J end by 3 bases, with 21 bases between. CDR1 and CDR2 (germline): MGHRA, YSYEKL. The CDR3 DNA sequence: TGCGCCAGCAGCCTTGTGGCGCCGCTCCATGATTACACCGGGGAGCTGTTTTTT. Its protein product is CASSLVAPLHDYTGELFF.

CDR3 nucleotide sequence: TGTGCCAGCAGTGAGGGAACGGGACCGGGAAACACCATATATTTT. Translated: CASSEGTGPGNTIYF. V usage is TRBV6-4 and J usage is TRBJ1-3; possibly TRBD1 for D (5 bases). V was pared by 3 bases and J by 4 bases, with 13 bases between. CDR1 and CDR2 from the germline V gene are MRHNA and SNTAGT. CDR3 length: 15 residues.

The chain has TRBV18 and TRBJ2-7, with 15 bases identical to TRBD2. The CDR3 has 19 amino acids. The V gene end was trimmed by 3 bases and the J gene end by 2 bases; junction bases not matched to a gene: 11. Looked up from germline, CDR1 is KGHSH and CDR2 is LQKENI. The CDR3 spells CASSPDWTSGRATPYEQYF. CDR3 DNA sequence: TGTGCCAGCTCACCGGATTGGACTAGCGGGAGGGCGACCCCCTACGAGCAGTACTTC.

The chain has TRBV30 and TRBJ2-1, with TRBD2 matching over 9 bases. Germline trimming cut 5 bases from V and 5 bases from J; bases unmatched to any gene: 10. The germline gives CDR1 GTSNPN, CDR2 SVGIG (reference sequence). The CDR3 has 15 residues. The CDR3 coding sequence is TGTGCCTGGGCCTTGACCGTAGCGGGGGACAATGAGCAGTTCTTC. Translated, it gives CAWALTVAGDNEQFF.

This chain links TRBV5-4 with TRBJ1-2, with D possibly matching TRBD1 (5 bases). Germline values: CDR1 SGHNT, CDR2 YYREEE (reference sequence). Trimming shortened V by 0 bases and J by 4 bases, and 10 bases separated the two germline ends. The CDR3 contains 14 residues. The CDR3 region is CASSLEGMGYGYTF. The CDR3 DNA reads as TGTGCCAGCAGCTTGGAGGGGATGGGCTATGGCTACACCTTC.

This sequence joins TRBV19 and TRBJ1-1, with TRBD1 matching 7 bases. Germline-derived CDR1 and CDR2 are LNHDA and SQIVND (reference sequence). Germline trimming cut 5 bases from V and 0 bases from J; bases unmatched to any gene: 9. CDR3 size: 16 residues. The CDR3 loop is CASSSRQGLMNTEAFF. The CDR3 nucleotides are TGTGCCAGTAGTTCTCGACAGGGACTAATGAACACTGAAGCTTTCTTT.

The chain joins TRBV7-2 to TRBJ2-7; 10 bases align to TRBD1. The trim removed 5 bases at V and 4 bases at J, leaving 5 bases unmatched. Germline V gene sequence: CDR1 SGHTA, CDR2 FQGNSA. The CDR3 contains 14 residues. In nucleotides, the CDR3 is TGTGCCAGCAGCCGACAGGGGGCTAATTACGAGCAGTACTTC. As protein: CASSRQGANYEQYF.